This TCR beta chain is from a study of OX40 agonist ivuxolimab in advanced cancers. Background on the study: Patients got intravenous ivuxolimab at 0.01 to 10 mg/kg every 2 weeks. Prior anti-PD-1, anti-PD-L1 or anti-CTLA-4 therapy was allowed; roughly 40% had some. Whole-study results and caveats: Low normalized T-cell clonal expansion also characterized some of the nonresponders.

Details on this clone: Antigen: not known.

Sequencing used immunoSEQ multiplex PCR; TCRdb keeps in-frame clones, though not all of them. The sample has 70,000 to 85,000 clones, 90% seen once; the top ten hold 0.55% to 0.8%. The CDR3 runs 14 residues. Germline CDR1 MDHEN, CDR2 SYDVKM. The J segment lost 8 bases and the V segment lost 6 bases, leaving 9 bases of the junction unmatched. Autoimmune disease history or systemic immunosuppression barred patients. The input for sequencing was CD4+ or CD8+ T cells sorted from blood, taken in a trial of the OX40 agonist ivuxolimab. The chain uses TRBV28 and TRBJ1-2, with TRBD1 matching over 10 bases. The source of this sequence is an adult with an advanced solid tumor such as melanoma, head and neck, liver or kidney cancer. CDR3 sequence: CASRLRTGGGGYTF. CDR3 nucleotides: TGTGCCAGCAGACTCCGGACAGGGGGGGGAGGCTACACCTTC.